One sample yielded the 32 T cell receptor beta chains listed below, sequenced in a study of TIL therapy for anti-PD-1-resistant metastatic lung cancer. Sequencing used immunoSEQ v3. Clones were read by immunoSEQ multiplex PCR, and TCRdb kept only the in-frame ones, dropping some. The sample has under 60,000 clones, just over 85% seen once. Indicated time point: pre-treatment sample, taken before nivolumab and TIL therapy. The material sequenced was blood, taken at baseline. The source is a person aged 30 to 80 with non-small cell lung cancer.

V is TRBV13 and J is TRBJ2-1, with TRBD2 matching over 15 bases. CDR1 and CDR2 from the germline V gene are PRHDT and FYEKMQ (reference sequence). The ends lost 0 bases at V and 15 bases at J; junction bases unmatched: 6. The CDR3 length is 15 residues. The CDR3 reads CASSLGVGLAGGWFF. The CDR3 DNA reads TGTGCCAGCAGCTTAGGAGTGGGACTAGCGGGAGGCTGGTTCTTC.

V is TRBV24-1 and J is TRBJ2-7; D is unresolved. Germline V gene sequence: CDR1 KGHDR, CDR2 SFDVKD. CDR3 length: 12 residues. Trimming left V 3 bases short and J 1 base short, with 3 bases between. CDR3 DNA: TGTGCCACCAGTGATAAATCCTACGAGCAGTACTTC. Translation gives CATSDKSYEQYF.

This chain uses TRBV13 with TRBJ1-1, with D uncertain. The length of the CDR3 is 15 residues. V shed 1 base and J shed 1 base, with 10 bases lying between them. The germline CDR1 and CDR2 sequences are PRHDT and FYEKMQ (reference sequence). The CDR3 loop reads CASSLAGAGNTEAFF. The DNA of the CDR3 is TGTGCCAGCAGCTTAGCGGGCGCAGGGAACACTGAAGCTTTCTTT.

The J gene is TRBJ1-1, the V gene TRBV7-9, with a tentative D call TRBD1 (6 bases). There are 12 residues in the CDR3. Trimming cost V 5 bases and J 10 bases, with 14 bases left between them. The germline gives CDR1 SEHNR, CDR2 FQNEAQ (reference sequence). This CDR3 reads CASSREGRGAFF. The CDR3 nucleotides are TGTGCCAGCAGCCGGGAGGGCAGGGGAGCTTTCTTT.

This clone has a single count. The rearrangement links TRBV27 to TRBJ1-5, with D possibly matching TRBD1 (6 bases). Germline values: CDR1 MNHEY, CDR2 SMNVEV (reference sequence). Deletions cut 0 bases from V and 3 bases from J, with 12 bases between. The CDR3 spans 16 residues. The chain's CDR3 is CASSLSMGAANQPQHF. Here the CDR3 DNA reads TGTGCCAGCAGTTTATCGATGGGGGCCGCCAATCAGCCCCAGCATTTT.

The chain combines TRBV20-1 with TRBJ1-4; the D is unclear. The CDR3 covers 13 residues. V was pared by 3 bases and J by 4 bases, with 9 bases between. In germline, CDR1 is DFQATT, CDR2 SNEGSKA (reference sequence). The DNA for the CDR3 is TGCAGTGCTAGTCCGGGGTTTAATGAAAAACTGTTTTTT. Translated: CSASPGFNEKLFF.

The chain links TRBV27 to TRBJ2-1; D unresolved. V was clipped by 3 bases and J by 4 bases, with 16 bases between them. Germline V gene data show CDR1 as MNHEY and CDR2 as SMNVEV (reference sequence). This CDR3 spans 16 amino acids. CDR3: CASSFISTTGYNEQFF. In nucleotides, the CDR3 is TGTGCCAGCAGTTTTATCTCAACCACCGGGTACAATGAGCAGTTCTTC.

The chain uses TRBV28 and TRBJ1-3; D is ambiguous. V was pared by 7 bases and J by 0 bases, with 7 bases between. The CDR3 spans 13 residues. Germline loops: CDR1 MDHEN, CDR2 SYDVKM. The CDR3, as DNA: TGTGCCAGCACTCAGAGCTCTGGAAACACCATATATTTT. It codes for CASTQSSGNTIYF.

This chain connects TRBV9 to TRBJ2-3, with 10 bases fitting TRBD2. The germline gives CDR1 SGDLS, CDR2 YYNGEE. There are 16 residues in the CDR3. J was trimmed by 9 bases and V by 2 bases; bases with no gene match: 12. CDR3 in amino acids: CASSVTSGVVSPTQYF. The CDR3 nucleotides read TGTGCCAGCAGCGTTACTAGCGGGGTAGTTTCGCCCACGCAGTATTTT.

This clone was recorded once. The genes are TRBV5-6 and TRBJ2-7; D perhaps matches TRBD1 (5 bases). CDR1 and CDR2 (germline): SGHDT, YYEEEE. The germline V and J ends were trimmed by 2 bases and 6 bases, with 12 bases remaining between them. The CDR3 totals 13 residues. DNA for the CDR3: TGTGCCAGCAGCTTCGGAGACAGTGTCGAGCAGTACTTC. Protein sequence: CASSFGDSVEQYF.

CDR3 nucleotides: TGTGCCAGCAGCTTCGCTAGCGGGAGCGACTACAATGAGCAGTTCTTC. The encoded protein is CASSFASGSDYNEQFF. The rearrangement uses TRBV11-1 and TRBJ2-1; the match to TRBD2 covers 10 bases. Germline loops: CDR1 SGHAT, CDR2 FQDESV (reference sequence). V lost 3 bases, J lost 3 bases, and 5 bases stayed unmatched. CDR3 size: 16 residues.

The CDR3: CASSLQGANTGELFF. DNA of the CDR3: TGTGCCAGCAGCTTACAGGGGGCAAACACCGGGGAGCTGTTTTTT. The J gene is TRBJ2-2, the V gene TRBV5-5, with 9 bases identical to TRBD1. Losses at the gene ends were 2 bases for V and 2 bases for J; bases not matched to a gene: 1. Per the germline V gene, CDR1 is SGHKS and CDR2 is YYEKEE (reference sequence). This CDR3 is 15 amino acids long. Full variable domain (missing parts from reference TRBV5-5 and TRBJ2-2): DAGVTQSPTHLIKTRGQQVTLRCSPISGHKSVSWYQQVLGQGPQFIFQYYEKEERGRGNFPDRFSARQFPNYSSELNVNALLLGDSALYLCASSLQGANTGELFFGEGSRLTVL.

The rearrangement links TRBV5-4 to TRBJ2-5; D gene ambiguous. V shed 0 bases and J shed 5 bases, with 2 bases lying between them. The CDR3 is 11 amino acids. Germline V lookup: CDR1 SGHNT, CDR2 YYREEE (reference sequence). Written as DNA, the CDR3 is TGTGCCAGCAGCTTGGCGGAGACCCAGTACTTC. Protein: CASSLAETQYF.

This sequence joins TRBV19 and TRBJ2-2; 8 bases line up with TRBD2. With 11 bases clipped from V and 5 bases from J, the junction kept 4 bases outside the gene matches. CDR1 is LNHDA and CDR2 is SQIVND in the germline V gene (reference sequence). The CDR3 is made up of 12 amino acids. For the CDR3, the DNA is TGTGCCTCGGGGGGGCCGACCGGGGAGCTGTTTTTT. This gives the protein CASGGPTGELFF. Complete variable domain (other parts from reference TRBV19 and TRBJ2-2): DGGITQSPKYLFRKEGQNVTLSCEQNLNHDAMYWYRQDPGQGLRLIYYSQIVNDFQKGDIAEGYSVSREKKESFPLTVTSAQKNPTAFYLCASGGPTGELFFGEGSRLTVL.

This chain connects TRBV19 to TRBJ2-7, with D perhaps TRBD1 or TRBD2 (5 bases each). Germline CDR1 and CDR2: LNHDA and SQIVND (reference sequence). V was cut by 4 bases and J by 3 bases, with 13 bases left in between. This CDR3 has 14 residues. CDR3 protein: CASSNWDGNYEQYF. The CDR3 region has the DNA TGTGCCAGTAGTAACTGGGACGGAAACTACGAGCAGTACTTC.

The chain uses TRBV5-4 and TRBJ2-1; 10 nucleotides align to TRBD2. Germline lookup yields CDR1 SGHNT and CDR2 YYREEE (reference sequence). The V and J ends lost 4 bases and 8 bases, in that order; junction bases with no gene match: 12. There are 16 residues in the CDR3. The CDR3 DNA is TGTGCCAGCAGCATGAGCGGGAGGGCGATCGGGGATGAGCAGTTCTTC. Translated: CASSMSGRAIGDEQFF.

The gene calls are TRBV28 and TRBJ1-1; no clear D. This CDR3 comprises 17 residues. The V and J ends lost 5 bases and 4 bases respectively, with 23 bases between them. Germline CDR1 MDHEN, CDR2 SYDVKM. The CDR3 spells CASSPPDVAVLGTEAFF. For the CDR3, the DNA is TGTGCCAGCAGTCCCCCGGACGTCGCCGTTTTGGGCACTGAAGCTTTCTTT.

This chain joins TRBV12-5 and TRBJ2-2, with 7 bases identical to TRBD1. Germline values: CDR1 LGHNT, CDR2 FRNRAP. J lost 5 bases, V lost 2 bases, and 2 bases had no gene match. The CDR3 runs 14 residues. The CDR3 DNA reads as TGTGCTAGTGGTTTGTCAGGGGGAACCGGGGAGCTGTTTTTT. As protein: CASGLSGGTGELFF.

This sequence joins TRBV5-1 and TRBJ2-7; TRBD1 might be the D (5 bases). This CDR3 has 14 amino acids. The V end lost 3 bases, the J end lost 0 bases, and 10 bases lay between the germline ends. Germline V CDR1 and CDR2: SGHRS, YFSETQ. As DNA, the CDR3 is TGCGCCAGCAGCTCCGGACACCTCTCCTACGAGCAGTACTTC. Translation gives CASSSGHLSYEQYF.

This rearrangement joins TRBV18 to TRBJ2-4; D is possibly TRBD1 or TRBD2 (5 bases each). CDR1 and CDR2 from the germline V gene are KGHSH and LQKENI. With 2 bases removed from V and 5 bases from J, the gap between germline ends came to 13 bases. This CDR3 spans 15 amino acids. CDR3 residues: CASSPSRGQENIQYF. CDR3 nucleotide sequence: TGTGCCAGCTCACCAAGCCGGGGCCAAGAAAACATTCAGTACTTC. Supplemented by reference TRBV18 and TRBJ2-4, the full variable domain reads NAGVMQNPRHLVRRRGQEARLRCSPMKGHSHVYWYRQLPEEGLKFMVYLQKENIIDESGMPKERFSAEFPKEGPSILRIQQVVRGDSAAYFCASSPSRGQENIQYFGAGTRLSVL.

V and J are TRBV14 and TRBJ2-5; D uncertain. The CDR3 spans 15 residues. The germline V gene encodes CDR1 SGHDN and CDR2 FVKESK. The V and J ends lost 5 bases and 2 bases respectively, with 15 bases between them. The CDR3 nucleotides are TGTGCCAGCAGCGAAAGGAACAGACCACAAGAGACCCAGTACTTC. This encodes CASSERNRPQETQYF.

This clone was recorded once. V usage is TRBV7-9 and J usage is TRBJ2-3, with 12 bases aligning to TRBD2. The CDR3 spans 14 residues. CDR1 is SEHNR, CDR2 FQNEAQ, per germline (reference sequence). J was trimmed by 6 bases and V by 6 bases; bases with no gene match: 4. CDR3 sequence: CASRSSGRVDTQYF. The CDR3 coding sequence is TGTGCCAGCAGATCTAGCGGGAGGGTCGATACGCAGTATTTT.

CDR3 amino acids: CASSLARGHEQYF. CDR3 nucleotide sequence: TGTGCCAGCAGTTTAGCGAGGGGCCACGAGCAGTACTTC. The chain is built from TRBV12-3 or TRBV12-4 and TRBJ2-7; D possibly matches TRBD1 or TRBD2 (5 bases each). V lost 0 bases and J 5 bases, leaving 8 bases between the germline ends. The CDR3 consists of 13 residues.

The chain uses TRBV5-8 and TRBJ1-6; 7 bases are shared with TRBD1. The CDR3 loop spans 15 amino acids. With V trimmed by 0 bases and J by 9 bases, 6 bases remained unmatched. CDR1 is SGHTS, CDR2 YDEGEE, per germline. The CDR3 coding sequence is TGTGCCAGCAGCTTGGGAACAGGGGTGAGTTCACCCCTCCACTTT. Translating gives CASSLGTGVSSPLHF.

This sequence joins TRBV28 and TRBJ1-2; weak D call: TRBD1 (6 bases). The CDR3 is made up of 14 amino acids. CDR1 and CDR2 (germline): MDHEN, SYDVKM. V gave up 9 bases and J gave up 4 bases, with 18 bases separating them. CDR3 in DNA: TGTGCCAGTACAACGGGGGGCGCAGTCTATGGCTACACCTTC. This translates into CASTTGGAVYGYTF.

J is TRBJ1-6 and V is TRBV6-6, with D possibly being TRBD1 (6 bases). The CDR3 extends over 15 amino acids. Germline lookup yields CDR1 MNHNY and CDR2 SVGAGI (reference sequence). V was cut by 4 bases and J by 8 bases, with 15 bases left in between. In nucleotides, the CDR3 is TGTGCCAGCAGTTCCATACAGGGAAAGGATTCACCCCTCCACTTT. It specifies CASSSIQGKDSPLHF.

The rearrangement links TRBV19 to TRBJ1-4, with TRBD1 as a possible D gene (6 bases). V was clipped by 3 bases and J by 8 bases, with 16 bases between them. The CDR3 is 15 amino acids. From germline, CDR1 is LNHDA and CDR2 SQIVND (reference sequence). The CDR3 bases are TGTGCCAGTAGTATCGTCCGGGGGCAGGGAGAAAAACTGTTTTTT. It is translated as CASSIVRGQGEKLFF.

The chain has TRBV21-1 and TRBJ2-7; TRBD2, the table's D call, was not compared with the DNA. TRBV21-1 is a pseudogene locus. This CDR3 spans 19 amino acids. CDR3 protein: CASSKERGEREASTYEQYF. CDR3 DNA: TGTGCCAGCAGCAAAGAACGAGGGGAGCGGGAGGCCTCAACTTACGAGCAGTACTTC.

Written as DNA, the CDR3 is TGTGCCAGCAGTCGTCGAACAGGGGGAAGCTACAATGAGCAGTTCTTC. Translating gives CASSRRTGGSYNEQFF. This rearrangement joins TRBV11-2 to TRBJ2-1; 8 nucleotides line up with TRBD1. J gave up 3 bases and V 6 bases, and 10 bases lay outside the gene matches. Germline loops: CDR1 SGHAT, CDR2 FQNNGV. The CDR3 length is 16 residues.

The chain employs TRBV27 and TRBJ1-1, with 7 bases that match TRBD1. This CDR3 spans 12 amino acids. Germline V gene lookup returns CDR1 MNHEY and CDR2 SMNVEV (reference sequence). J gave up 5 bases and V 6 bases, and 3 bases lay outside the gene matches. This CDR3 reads CASSRRGTEAFF. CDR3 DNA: TGTGCCAGCAGCCGCAGGGGGACTGAAGCTTTCTTT.

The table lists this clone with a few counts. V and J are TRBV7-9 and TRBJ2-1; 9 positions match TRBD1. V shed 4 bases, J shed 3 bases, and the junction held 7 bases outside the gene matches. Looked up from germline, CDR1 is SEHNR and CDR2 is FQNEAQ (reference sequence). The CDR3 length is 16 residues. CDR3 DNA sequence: TGTGCCAGCAGCTCTCCCGGGACAGGGCACTACAATGAGCAGTTCTTC. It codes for CASSSPGTGHYNEQFF.

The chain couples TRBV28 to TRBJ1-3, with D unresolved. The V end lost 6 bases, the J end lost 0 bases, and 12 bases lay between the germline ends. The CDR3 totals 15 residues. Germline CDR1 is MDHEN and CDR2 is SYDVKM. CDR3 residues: CASRREGYSGNTIYF. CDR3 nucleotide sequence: TGTGCCAGCAGGAGGGAGGGATACTCTGGAAACACCATATATTTT.